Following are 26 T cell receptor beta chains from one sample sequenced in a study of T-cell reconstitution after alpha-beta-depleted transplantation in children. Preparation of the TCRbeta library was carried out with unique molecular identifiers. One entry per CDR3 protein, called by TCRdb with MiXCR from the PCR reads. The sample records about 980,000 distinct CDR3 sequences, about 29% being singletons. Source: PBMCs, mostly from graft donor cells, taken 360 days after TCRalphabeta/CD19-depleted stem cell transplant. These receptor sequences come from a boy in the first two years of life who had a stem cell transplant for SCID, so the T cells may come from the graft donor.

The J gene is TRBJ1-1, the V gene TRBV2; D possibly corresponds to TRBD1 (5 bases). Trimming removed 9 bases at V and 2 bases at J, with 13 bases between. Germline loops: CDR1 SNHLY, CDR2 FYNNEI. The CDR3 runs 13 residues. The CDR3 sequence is CASPRDPNTEAFF. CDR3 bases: TGTGCCAGTCCCCGGGACCCAAACACTGAAGCTTTCTTT.

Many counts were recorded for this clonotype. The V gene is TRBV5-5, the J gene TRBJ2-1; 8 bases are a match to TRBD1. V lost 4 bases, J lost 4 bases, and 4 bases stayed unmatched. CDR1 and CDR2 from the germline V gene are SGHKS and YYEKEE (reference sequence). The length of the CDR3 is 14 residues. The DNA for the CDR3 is TGTGCCAGCAGCCGTACAGGGGGATACAATGAGCAGTTCTTC. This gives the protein CASSRTGGYNEQFF.

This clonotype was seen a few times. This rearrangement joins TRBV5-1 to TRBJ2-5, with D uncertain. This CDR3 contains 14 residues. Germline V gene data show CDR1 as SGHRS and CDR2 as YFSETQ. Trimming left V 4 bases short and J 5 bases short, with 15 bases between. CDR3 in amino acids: CASSHDLSLETQYF. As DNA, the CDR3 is TGCGCCAGCAGCCACGACCTCTCCTTGGAGACCCAGTACTTC.

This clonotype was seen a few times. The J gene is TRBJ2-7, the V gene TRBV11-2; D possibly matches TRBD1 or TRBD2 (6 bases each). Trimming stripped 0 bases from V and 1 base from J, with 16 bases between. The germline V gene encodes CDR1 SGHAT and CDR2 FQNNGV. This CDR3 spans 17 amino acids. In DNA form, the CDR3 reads TGTGCCAGCAGCTTAGATCTGGGCCAGGGGAGGTCCTACGAGCAGTACTTC. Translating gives CASSLDLGQGRSYEQYF. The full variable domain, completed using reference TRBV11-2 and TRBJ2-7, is EAGVAQSPRYKIIEKRQSVAFWCNPISGHATLYWYQQILGQGPKLLIQFQNNGVVDDSQLPKDRFSAERLKGVDSTLKIQPAKLEDSAVYLCASSLDLGQGRSYEQYFGPGTRLTVT.

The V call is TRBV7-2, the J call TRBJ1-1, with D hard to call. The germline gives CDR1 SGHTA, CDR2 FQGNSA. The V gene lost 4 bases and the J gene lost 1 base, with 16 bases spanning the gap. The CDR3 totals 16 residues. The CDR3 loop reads CASSSQARAPNTEAFF. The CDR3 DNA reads TGTGCCAGCAGCTCTCAAGCCCGGGCTCCGAACACTGAAGCTTTCTTT.

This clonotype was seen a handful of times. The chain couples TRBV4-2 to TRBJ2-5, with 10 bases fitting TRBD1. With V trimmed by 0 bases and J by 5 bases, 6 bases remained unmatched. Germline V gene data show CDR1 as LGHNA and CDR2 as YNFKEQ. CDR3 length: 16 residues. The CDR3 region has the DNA TGTGCCAGCAGCCAAGAGACAGGGGGCAAGGGGGAGACCCAGTACTTC. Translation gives CASSQETGGKGETQYF.

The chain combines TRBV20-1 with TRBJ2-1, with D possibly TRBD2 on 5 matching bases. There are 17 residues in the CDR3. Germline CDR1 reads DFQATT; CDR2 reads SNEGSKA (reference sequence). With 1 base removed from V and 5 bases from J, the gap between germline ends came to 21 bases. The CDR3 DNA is TGCAGTGCTAGAGGAAATCGGGCGGCCCAGGAGGACAATGAGCAGTTCTTC. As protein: CSARGNRAAQEDNEQFF.

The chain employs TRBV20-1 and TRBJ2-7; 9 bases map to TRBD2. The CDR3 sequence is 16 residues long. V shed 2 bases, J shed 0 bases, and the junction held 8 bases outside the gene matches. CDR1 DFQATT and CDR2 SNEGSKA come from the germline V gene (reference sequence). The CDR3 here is CSARPRLAAFSYEQYF. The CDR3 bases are TGCAGTGCTAGACCCAGACTAGCGGCGTTCTCCTACGAGCAGTACTTC.

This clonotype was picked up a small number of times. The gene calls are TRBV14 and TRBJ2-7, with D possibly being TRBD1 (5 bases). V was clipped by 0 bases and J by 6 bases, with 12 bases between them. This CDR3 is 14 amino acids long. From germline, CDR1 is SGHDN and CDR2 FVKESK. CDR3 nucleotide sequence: TGTGCCAGCAGCCAAGATATAGGAAGGGGCGAGCAGTACTTC. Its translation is CASSQDIGRGEQYF.

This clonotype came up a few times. The CDR3 DNA is TGTGCCAGCAGGGGGTTCGGCCTGAACACCGGGGAGCTGTTTTTT. This codes for CASRGFGLNTGELFF. The chain couples TRBV12-3 or TRBV12-4 to TRBJ2-2; D gene ambiguous. The CDR3 is 15 residues long. Trimming removed 6 bases from V and 1 base from J, with 12 bases in between.

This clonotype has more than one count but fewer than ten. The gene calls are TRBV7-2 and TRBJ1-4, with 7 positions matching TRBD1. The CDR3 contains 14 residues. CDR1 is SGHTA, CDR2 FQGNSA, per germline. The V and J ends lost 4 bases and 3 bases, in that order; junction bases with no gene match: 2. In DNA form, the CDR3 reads TGTGCCAGCAGCTCGACAGGGTCTAATGAAAAACTGTTTTTT. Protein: CASSSTGSNEKLFF.

The CDR3 loop is CACPFRETQYF. The DNA for the CDR3 is TGTGCCTGCCCGTTTCGGGAGACCCAGTACTTC. The chain couples TRBV6-4 to TRBJ2-5; D is ambiguous. V was trimmed by 11 bases and J by 5 bases, leaving 12 bases between them. Germline V lookup: CDR1 MRHNA, CDR2 SNTAGT. The CDR3 covers 11 residues.

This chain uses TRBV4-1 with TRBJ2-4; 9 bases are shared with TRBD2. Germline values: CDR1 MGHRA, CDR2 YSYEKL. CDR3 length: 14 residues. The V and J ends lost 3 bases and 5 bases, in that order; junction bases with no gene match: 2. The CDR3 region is CASSHVAGENIQYF. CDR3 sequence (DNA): TGCGCCAGCAGCCACGTAGCGGGGGAAAACATTCAGTACTTC.

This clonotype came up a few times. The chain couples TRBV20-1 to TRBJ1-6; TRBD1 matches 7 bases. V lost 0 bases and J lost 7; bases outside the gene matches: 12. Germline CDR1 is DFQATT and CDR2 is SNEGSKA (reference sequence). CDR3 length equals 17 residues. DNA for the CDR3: TGCAGTGCTAGAGACTATTTACCCCGGACAGGAAATTCACCCCTCCACTTT. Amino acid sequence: CSARDYLPRTGNSPLHF.

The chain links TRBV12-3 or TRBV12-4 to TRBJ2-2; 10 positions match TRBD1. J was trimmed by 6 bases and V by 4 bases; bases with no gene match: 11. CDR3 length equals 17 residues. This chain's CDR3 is CASSSRDRGALAGELFF. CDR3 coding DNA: TGTGCCAGCAGTTCCCGGGACAGGGGAGCATTGGCCGGGGAGCTGTTTTTT.

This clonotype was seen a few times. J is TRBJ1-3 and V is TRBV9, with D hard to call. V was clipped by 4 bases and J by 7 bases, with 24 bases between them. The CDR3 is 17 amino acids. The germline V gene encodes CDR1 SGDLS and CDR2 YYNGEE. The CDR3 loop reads CASSPSERLATSNTIYF. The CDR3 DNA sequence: TGTGCCAGCAGCCCGTCGGAACGATTGGCCACCTCCAACACCATATATTTT. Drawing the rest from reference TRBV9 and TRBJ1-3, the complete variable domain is DSGVTQTPKHLITATGQRVTLRCSPRSGDLSVYWYQQSLDQGLQFLIQYYNGEERAKGNILERFSAQQFPDLHSELNLSSLELGDSALYFCASSPSERLATSNTIYFGEGSWLTVV.

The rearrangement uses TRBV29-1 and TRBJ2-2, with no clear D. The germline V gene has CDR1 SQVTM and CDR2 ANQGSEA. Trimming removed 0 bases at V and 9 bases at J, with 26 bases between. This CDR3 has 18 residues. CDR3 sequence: CSVEESSRNKGFLRELFF. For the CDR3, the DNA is TGCAGCGTTGAAGAGAGCAGCCGAAATAAGGGATTTCTAAGGGAGCTGTTTTTT.

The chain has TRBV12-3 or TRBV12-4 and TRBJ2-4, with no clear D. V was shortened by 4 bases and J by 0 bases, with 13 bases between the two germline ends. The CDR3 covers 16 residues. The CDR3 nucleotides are TGTGCCAGCAGTTCCCCTTCCATGCTAGCCAAAAACATTCAGTACTTC. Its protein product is CASSSPSMLAKNIQYF.

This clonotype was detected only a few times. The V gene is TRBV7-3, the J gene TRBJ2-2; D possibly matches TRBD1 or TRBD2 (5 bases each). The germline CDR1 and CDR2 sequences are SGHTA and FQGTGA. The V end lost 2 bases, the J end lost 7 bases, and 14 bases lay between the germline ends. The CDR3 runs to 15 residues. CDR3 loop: CASSLGARGGGELFF. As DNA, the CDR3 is TGTGCCAGCAGCTTAGGGGCCCGGGGCGGCGGGGAGCTGTTTTTT.

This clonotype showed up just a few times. The CDR3 bases are TGTGCCAGCAGTTGGGGTCCCACGGTCTACAATGAGCAGTTCTTC. This gives the protein CASSWGPTVYNEQFF. V gene TRBV6-2 or TRBV6-3 combines with J gene TRBJ2-1; D remains unclear. The germline V gene has CDR1 MNHEY and CDR2 SVGEGT. The CDR3 loop spans 15 amino acids. Trimming pared 4 bases from V and 3 bases from J, leaving 13 bases between.

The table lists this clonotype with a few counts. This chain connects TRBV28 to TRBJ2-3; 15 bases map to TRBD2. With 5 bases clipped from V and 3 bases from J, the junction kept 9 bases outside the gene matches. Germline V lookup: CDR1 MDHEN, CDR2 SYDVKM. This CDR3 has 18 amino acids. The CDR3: CASSPWTSGGAETDTQYF. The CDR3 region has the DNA TGTGCCAGCAGTCCCTGGACTAGCGGGGGGGCCGAGACAGATACGCAGTATTTT.

Here the CDR3 reads CSARGQLAHPGFEQYF. The CDR3 bases are TGCAGTGCTAGAGGCCAGCTCGCCCACCCTGGGTTCGAGCAGTACTTC. The rearrangement links TRBV20-1 to TRBJ2-7; D call uncertain. The CDR3 sequence is 16 residues long. V was cut by 1 base and J by 6 bases, with 22 bases left in between. In germline, CDR1 is DFQATT, CDR2 SNEGSKA (reference sequence).

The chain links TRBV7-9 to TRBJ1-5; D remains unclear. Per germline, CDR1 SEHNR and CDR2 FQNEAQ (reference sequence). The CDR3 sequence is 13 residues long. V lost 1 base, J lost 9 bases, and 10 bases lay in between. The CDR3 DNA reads TGTGCCAGCAGCTTAGGGCGGGCGGCGCCCCAGCATTTT. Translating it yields CASSLGRAAPQHF.

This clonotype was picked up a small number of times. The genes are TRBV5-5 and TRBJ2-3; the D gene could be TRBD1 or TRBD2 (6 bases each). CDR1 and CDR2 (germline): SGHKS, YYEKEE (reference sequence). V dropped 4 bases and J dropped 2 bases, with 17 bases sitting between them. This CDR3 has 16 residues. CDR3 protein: CASSLGRDTYTDTQYF. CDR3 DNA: TGTGCCAGCAGCCTAGGGCGGGACACCTACACAGATACGCAGTATTTT. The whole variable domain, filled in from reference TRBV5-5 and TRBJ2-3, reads DAGVTQSPTHLIKTRGQQVTLRCSPISGHKSVSWYQQVLGQGPQFIFQYYEKEERGRGNFPDRFSARQFPNYSSELNVNALLLGDSALYLCASSLGRDTYTDTQYFGPGTRLTVL.

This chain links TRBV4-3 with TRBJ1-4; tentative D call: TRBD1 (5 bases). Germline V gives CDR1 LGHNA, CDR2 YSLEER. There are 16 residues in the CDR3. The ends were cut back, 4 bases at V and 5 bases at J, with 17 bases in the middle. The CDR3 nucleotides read TGCGCCAGCAGCCTGTCCGGGACGCGGGAGAATGAAAAACTGTTTTTT. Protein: CASSLSGTRENEKLFF.

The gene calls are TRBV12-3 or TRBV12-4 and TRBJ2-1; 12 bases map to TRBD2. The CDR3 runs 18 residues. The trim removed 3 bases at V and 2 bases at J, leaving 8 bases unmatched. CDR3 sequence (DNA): TGTGCCAGCAGTTTCGGGCTAGCGGGGGGGCCGGCCTACAATGAGCAGTTCTTC. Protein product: CASSFGLAGGPAYNEQFF.